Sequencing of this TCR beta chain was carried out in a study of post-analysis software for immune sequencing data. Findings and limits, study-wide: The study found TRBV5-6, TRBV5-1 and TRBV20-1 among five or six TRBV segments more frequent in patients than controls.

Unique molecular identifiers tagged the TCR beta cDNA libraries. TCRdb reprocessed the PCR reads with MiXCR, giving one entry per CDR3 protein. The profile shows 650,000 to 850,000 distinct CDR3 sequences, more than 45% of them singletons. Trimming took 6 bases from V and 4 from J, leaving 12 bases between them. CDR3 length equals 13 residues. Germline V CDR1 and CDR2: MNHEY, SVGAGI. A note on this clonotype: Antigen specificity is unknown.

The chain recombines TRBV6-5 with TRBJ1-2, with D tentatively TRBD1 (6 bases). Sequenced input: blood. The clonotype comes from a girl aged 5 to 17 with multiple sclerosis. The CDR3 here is CASSTGGPYGYTF. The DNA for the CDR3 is TGTGCCAGCAGCACTGGGGGCCCCTATGGCTACACCTTC.